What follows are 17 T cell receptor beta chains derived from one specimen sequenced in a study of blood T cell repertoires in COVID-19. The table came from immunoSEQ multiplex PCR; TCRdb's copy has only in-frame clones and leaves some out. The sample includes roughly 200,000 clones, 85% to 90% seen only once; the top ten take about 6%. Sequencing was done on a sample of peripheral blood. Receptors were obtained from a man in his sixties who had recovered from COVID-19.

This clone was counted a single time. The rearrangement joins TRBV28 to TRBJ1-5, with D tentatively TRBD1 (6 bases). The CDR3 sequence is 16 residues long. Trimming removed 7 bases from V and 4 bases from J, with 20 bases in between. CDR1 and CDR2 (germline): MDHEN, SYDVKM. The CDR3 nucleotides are TGTGCCAGCATCCCCCCCCCAGGACAGTTAAATCAGCCCCAGCATTTT. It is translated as CASIPPPGQLNQPQHF.

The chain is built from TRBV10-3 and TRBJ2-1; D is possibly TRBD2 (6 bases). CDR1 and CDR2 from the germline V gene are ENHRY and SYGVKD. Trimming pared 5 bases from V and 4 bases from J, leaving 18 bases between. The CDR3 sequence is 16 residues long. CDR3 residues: CAISPIAVTTYNEQFF. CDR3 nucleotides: TGTGCCATCAGTCCGATAGCGGTCACAACTTACAATGAGCAGTTCTTC.

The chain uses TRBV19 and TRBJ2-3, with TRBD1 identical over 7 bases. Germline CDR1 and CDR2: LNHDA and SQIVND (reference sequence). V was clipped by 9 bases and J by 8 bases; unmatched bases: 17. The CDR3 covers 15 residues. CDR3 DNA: TGTGCCAGCCTAATCCCGGGACAGAGAGAGGGTACGCAGTATTTT. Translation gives CASLIPGQREGTQYF.

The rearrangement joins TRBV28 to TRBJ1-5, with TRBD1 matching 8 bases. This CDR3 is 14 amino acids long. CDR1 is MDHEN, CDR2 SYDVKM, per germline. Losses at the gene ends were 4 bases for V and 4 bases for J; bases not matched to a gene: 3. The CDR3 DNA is TGTGCCAGCAGTTCGGACAGGGCGAATCAGCCCCAGCATTTT. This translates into CASSSDRANQPQHF.

In DNA form, the CDR3 reads TGTGCCAGCAGCTTAGGTTCGGCGGGGACCTACAATGAGCAGTTCTTC. It is translated as CASSLGSAGTYNEQFF. The chain recombines TRBV7-9 with TRBJ2-1; tentative D call: TRBD2 (6 bases). The V end was cut by 1 base, the J end by 2 bases, with 12 bases between. This CDR3 has 16 residues. Germline values: CDR1 SEHNR, CDR2 FQNEAQ (reference sequence).

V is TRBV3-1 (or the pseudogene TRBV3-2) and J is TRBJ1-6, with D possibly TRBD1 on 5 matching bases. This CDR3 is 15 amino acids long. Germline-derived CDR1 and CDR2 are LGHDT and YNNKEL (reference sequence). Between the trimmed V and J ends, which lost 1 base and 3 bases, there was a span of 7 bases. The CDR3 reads CASSQGTRYNSPLHF. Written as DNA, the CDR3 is TGTGCCAGCAGCCAAGGGACACGCTATAATTCACCCCTCCACTTT.

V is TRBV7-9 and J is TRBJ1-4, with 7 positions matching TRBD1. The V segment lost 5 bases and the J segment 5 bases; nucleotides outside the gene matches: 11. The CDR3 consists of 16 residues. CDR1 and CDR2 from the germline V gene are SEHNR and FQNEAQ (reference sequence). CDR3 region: CASSPGTDRRNEKLFF. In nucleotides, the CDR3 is TGTGCCAGCAGCCCAGGGACAGACCGACGGAATGAAAAACTGTTTTTT. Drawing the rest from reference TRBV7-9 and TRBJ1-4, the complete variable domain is DTGVSQNPRHKITKRGQNVTFRCDPISEHNRLYWYRQTLGQGPEFLTYFQNEAQLEKSRLLSDRFSAERPKGSFSTLEIQRTEQGDSAMYLCASSPGTDRRNEKLFFGSGTQLSVL.

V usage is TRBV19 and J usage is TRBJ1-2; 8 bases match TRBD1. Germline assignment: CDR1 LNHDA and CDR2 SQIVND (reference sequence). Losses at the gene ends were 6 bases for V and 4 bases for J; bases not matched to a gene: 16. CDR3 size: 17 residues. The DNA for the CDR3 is TGTGCCAGTAGGGACCGGGACAGGACATCTATATCCTATGGCTACACCTTC. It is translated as CASRDRDRTSISYGYTF.

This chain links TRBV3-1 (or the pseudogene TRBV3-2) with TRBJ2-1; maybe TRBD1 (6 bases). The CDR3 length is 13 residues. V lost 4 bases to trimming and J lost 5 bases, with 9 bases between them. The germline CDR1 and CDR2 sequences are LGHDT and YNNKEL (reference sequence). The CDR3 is CASSLNRDNEQFF. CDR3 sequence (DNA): TGTGCCAGCAGCCTGAACAGGGACAATGAGCAGTTCTTC.

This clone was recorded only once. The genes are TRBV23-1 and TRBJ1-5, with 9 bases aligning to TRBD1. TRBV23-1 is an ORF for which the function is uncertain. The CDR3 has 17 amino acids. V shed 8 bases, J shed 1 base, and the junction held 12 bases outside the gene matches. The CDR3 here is CASVGQGVRMSNQPQHF. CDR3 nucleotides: TGCGCCAGCGTGGGACAGGGCGTTCGGATGAGCAATCAGCCCCAGCATTTT.

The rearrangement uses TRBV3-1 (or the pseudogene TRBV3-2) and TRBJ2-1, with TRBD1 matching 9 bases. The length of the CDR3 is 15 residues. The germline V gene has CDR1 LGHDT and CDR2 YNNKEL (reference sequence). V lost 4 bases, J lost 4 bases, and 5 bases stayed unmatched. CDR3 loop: CASSPGTGPYNEQFF. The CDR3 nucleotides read TGTGCCAGCAGCCCCGGGACAGGGCCATACAATGAGCAGTTCTTC.

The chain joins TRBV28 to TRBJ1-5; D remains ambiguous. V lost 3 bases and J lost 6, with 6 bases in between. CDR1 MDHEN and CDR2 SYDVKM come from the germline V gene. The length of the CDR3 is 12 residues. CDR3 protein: CASSFVIQPQHF. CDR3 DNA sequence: TGTGCCAGCAGTTTCGTAATTCAGCCCCAGCATTTT.

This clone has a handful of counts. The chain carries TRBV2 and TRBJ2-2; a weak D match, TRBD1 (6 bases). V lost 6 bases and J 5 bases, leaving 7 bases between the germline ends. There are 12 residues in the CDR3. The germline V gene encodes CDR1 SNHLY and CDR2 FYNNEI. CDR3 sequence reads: CASSGQTGELFF. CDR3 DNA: TGTGCCAGCAGCGGACAGACCGGGGAGCTGTTTTTT.

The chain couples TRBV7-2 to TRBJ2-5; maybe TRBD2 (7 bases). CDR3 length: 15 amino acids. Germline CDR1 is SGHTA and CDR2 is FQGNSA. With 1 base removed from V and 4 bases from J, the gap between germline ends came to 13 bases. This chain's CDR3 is CASSLGMGGRETQYF. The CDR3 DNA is TGTGCCAGCAGCTTAGGGATGGGGGGGCGAGAGACCCAGTACTTC.

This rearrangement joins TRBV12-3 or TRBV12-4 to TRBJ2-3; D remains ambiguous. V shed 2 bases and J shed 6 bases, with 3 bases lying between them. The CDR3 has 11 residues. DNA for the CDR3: TGTGCCAGCAGTTTACGGGATACGCAGTATTTT. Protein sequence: CASSLRDTQYF.

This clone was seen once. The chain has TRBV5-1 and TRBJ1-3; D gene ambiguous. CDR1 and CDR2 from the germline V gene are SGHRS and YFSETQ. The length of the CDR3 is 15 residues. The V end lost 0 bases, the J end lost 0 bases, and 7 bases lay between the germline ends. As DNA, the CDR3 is TGCGCCAGCAGCTTGGATGCCGGCTCTGGAAACACCATATATTTT. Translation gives CASSLDAGSGNTIYF.

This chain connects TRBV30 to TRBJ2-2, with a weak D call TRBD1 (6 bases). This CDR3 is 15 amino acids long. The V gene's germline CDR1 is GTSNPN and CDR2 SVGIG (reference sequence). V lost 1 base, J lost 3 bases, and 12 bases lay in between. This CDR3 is CAWSAHTGYTGELFF. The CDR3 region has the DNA TGTGCCTGGAGTGCCCATACAGGGTACACCGGGGAGCTGTTTTTT.